One and the same sample provided the 20 T cell receptor beta chains below, sequenced in a study of T cell changes during pregnancy in multiple sclerosis. Clones were sequenced by immunoSEQ multiplex PCR, and TCRdb holds only the in-frame ones, with some missing. The table lists tens of thousands of clones, 91% of them singletons. The sequencing here drew on peripheral blood, taken after pregnancy. The receptors originated from a female donor in good health, enrolled as a control in a pregnancy study.

This chain joins TRBV18 and TRBJ1-2; D is unclear. Germline assignment: CDR1 KGHSH and CDR2 LQKENI. V gave up 3 bases and J gave up 5 bases, with 10 bases separating them. This CDR3 spans 13 amino acids. The DNA of the CDR3 is TGTGCCAGCTCACCGGGCGATGTATATGGCTACACCTTC. It yields the protein CASSPGDVYGYTF.

V usage is TRBV19 and J usage is TRBJ1-1, with 10 bases fitting TRBD1. The CDR3 covers 15 residues. The V segment lost 9 bases and the J segment 7 bases; nucleotides outside the gene matches: 14. The germline gives CDR1 LNHDA, CDR2 SQIVND (reference sequence). This CDR3 is CASSWDRGNGDEAFF. DNA for the CDR3: TGTGCCAGCAGTTGGGACAGGGGCAACGGAGATGAAGCTTTCTTT.

The chain carries TRBV19 and TRBJ2-1; possible D gene TRBD2, 6 bases. This CDR3 region has 13 residues. The germline V gene encodes CDR1 LNHDA and CDR2 SQIVND (reference sequence). V was cut by 4 bases and J by 4 bases, with 8 bases left in between. CDR3 bases: TGTGCCAGTAGTAATAGCGGATACAATGAGCAGTTCTTC. It specifies CASSNSGYNEQFF.

The sample holds many counts of this clone. The rearrangement links TRBV4-3 to TRBJ2-6, with TRBD2 as a possible D gene (7 bases). V lost 1 base, J lost 0 bases, and 13 bases lay in between. This CDR3 contains 18 residues. Germline lookup yields CDR1 LGHNA and CDR2 YSLEER. CDR3 nucleotides: TGCGCCAGCAGCCAAGCAGGGGAGGGGATCTCTGGGGCCAACGTCCTGACTTTC. Translating it yields CASSQAGEGISGANVLTF.

The chain combines TRBV7-2 with TRBJ1-1; unclear D gene. This CDR3 contains 14 residues. V gave up 3 bases and J gave up 7 bases, with 15 bases separating them. Germline-derived CDR1 and CDR2 are SGHTA and FQGNSA. The CDR3 sequence: CASSFGKTRHEAFF. The CDR3 DNA reads TGTGCCAGCAGCTTCGGGAAAACAAGGCATGAAGCTTTCTTT.

The chain employs TRBV7-2 and TRBJ1-1; D not certain. Trimming removed 4 bases from V and 4 bases from J, with 13 bases in between. Germline V gene lookup returns CDR1 SGHTA and CDR2 FQGNSA. The CDR3 is 14 residues long. The CDR3 DNA reads TGTGCCAGCAGCTCCAGGTGGGAGTCCACTGAAGCTTTCTTT. This encodes CASSSRWESTEAFF.

CDR3 DNA sequence: TGTGCCAGCAGTGATGAGTCCGCGACAGTTAGCACCGGGGAGCTGTTTTTT. It yields the protein CASSDESATVSTGELFF. The chain employs TRBV6-1 and TRBJ2-2; TRBD1 is a possible D gene (5 bases). The V end lost 3 bases, the J end lost 4 bases, and 18 bases lay between the germline ends. This CDR3 has 17 amino acids. The germline gives CDR1 MNHNS, CDR2 SASEGT.

The V gene is TRBV6-5, the J gene TRBJ2-7; TRBD2 matches at 12 bases. V was clipped by 2 bases and J by 5 bases; unmatched bases: 4. Per the germline V gene, CDR1 is MNHEY and CDR2 is SVGAGI. The CDR3 loop spans 15 amino acids. This chain's CDR3 is CASSYTRTSGDEQYF. The CDR3 nucleotides read TGTGCCAGCAGTTACACACGGACTAGCGGGGACGAGCAGTACTTC.

V and J are TRBV4-3 and TRBJ1-4; 10 nucleotides agree with TRBD1. The CDR3 is 14 amino acids. Germline-derived CDR1 and CDR2 are LGHNA and YSLEER. Unmatched junction bases numbered 2, after V lost 4 bases and J lost 6 bases. CDR3 amino acids: CASSLGTGDEKLFF. The DNA of the CDR3 is TGCGCCAGCAGCCTAGGGACAGGGGATGAAAAACTGTTTTTT.

This chain connects TRBV18 to TRBJ2-1, with 7 bases fitting TRBD2. This CDR3 has 14 residues. The V and J ends lost 3 bases and 3 bases, in that order; junction bases with no gene match: 2. From germline, CDR1 is KGHSH and CDR2 LQKENI. The DNA of the CDR3 is TGTGCCAGCTCACCTAGCGGGCTCTACAATGAGCAGTTCTTC. Translated: CASSPSGLYNEQFF.

The V and J genes are TRBV5-8 and TRBJ1-6; 9 nucleotides agree with TRBD1. The CDR3 has 14 amino acids. V was clipped by 4 bases and J by 6 bases; unmatched bases: 2. Germline loops: CDR1 SGHTS, CDR2 YDEGEE. The CDR3, as DNA: TGTGCCAGCAGCCTGGGACAGGGTAATTCACCCCTCCACTTT. Translated: CASSLGQGNSPLHF.

V and J are TRBV5-1 and TRBJ1-2; D remains ambiguous. The CDR3 is 13 amino acids. Trimming left V 0 bases short and J 5 bases short, with 8 bases between. Germline loops: CDR1 SGHRS, CDR2 YFSETQ. This CDR3 is CASSLGTGYGYTF. The CDR3 coding sequence is TGCGCCAGCAGCTTGGGGACGGGGTATGGCTACACCTTC.

The CDR3 protein is CASSPQGTINNEQFF. The CDR3 DNA reads TGTGCCAGCAGCCCCCAGGGAACTATTAACAATGAGCAGTTCTTC. This rearrangement joins TRBV2 to TRBJ2-1, with D possibly TRBD1 on 5 matching bases. The CDR3 extends over 15 amino acids. Trimming stripped 6 bases from V and 5 bases from J, with 17 bases between. Germline CDR1 is SNHLY and CDR2 is FYNNEI.

The chain couples TRBV6-5 to TRBJ2-7, with 8 bases matching TRBD2. With V trimmed by 0 bases and J by 3 bases, 4 bases remained unmatched. Germline loops: CDR1 MNHEY, CDR2 SVGAGI. This CDR3 region has 15 residues. For the CDR3, the DNA is TGTGCCAGCAGTTACTCACTAGCGGAGAACTACGAGCAGTACTTC. This translates into CASSYSLAENYEQYF.

This sequence joins TRBV5-1 and TRBJ1-2; 9 bases agree with TRBD1. The CDR3 consists of 15 residues. V shed 2 bases, J shed 8 bases, and the junction held 10 bases outside the gene matches. CDR1 SGHRS and CDR2 YFSETQ come from the germline V gene. CDR3 DNA: TGCGCCAGCAGCTTCGGGGGAACAGGGGGCGAGGGCTACACCTTC. Amino acids: CASSFGGTGGEGYTF.

The chain links TRBV30 to TRBJ2-5; maybe TRBD1 (6 bases). The CDR3 loop spans 16 amino acids. Looked up from germline, CDR1 is GTSNPN and CDR2 is SVGIG (reference sequence). V gave up 0 bases and J gave up 0 bases, with 14 bases separating them. CDR3 loop: CAWSVGDISYQETQYF. The CDR3 bases are TGTGCCTGGAGTGTGGGGGACATCTCGTACCAAGAGACCCAGTACTTC. Filled out from reference TRBV30 and TRBJ2-5, the complete variable domain reads SQTIHQWPATLVQPVGSPLSLECTVEGTSNPNLYWYRQAAGRGLQLLFYSVGIGQISSEVPQNLSASRPQDRQFILSSKKLLLSDSGFYLCAWSVGDISYQETQYFGPGTRLLVL.

This chain joins TRBV10-3 and TRBJ1-2, with TRBD1 matching 8 bases. CDR3 length: 15 amino acids. Trimming at V came to 0 bases and at J to 4 bases, leaving 4 bases not matched to a gene. The germline CDR1 and CDR2 sequences are ENHRY and SYGVKD. As DNA, the CDR3 is TGTGCCATCAGTGAGTCGACAGGGGAAGGCTATGGCTACACCTTC. It specifies CAISESTGEGYGYTF.

The rearrangement links TRBV6-5 to TRBJ2-7; 9 bases agree with TRBD2. Germline assignment: CDR1 MNHEY and CDR2 SVGAGI. The CDR3 covers 14 residues. V was clipped by 7 bases and J by 5 bases; unmatched bases: 9. For the CDR3, the DNA is TGTGCCAGCATGCGGGGGGGCAGGATGAACGAGCAGTACTTC. Translation: CASMRGGRMNEQYF.

The chain couples TRBV19 to TRBJ1-2; 8 bases line up with TRBD1. Germline CDR1 reads LNHDA; CDR2 reads SQIVND (reference sequence). The J segment lost 7 bases and the V segment lost 0 bases, leaving 10 bases of the junction unmatched. This CDR3 is built from 16 residues. The DNA for the CDR3 is TGTGCCAGTAGTATAGATCCTTGGCAGGGGGCCGTTGGCTACACCTTC. Amino acids: CASSIDPWQGAVGYTF.

The chain couples TRBV7-3 to TRBJ1-2; D uncertain. This CDR3 comprises 15 residues. Trimming stripped 1 base from V and 9 bases from J, with 18 bases between. CDR1 is SGHTA and CDR2 is FQGTGA in the germline V gene. For the CDR3, the DNA is TGTGCCAGCAGCTTAAATCCGGGAAACGTTCAGCGCTACACCTTC. Amino acid sequence: CASSLNPGNVQRYTF.